This T cell receptor (beta chain) was observed in a study of T cells in Graves' hyperthyroidism and ophthalmopathy. This CDR3 spans 17 amino acids. Germline V lookup: CDR1 MGHDK, CDR2 SYGVNS. The V end was cut by 3 bases, the J end by 0 bases, with 15 bases between. Amplification of TCR beta CDR3 regions was performed using RNA transcripts as template. Carried out on the TCR CDR3, a first-round RT-PCR used the HTBI primer set. TCRdb independently ran MiXCR on the multiplex PCR reads; one entry per CDR3 protein. The profile covers around 560,000 distinct CDR3 sequences, with approximately 15% appearing a single time and about 20% taken by the ten largest. This clonotype was seen more than once but under ten times.

The specimen sequenced was blood. The TCR sequence derives from a young woman with Graves' hyperthyroidism. V is TRBV25-1 and J is TRBJ2-1; D perhaps matches TRBD1 (5 bases). The CDR3: CASSDPRQSRSYNEQFF. The DNA of the CDR3 is TGTGCCAGCAGTGACCCTCGACAGTCTCGCTCCTACAATGAGCAGTTCTTC.